The 2 T cell receptor beta chains below come from one sample, sequenced in a study of cytotoxic CD8 clonotypes in ibrutinib-treated CLL. The assay was immunoSEQ multiplex PCR, and TCRdb's table has in-frame clones only and misses some. The sample carries 300,000 to 350,000 clones, about 80% recorded once. The sample in question was PBMCs, obtained before ibrutinib treatment. These receptors came from a human donor with chronic lymphocytic leukemia.

The V and J genes are TRBV5-1 and TRBJ2-7, with 8 positions matching TRBD1. The V gene's germline CDR1 is SGHRS and CDR2 YFSETQ. CDR3 length equals 12 residues. Trimming cost V 2 bases and J 6 bases; bases outside gene matches: 1. CDR3 nucleotides: TGCGCCAGCAGCTTAGACAGGGGCGAGCAGTACTTC. Translation: CASSLDRGEQYF.

The rearrangement links TRBV6-6 to TRBJ1-5; 10 positions agree with TRBD1. The CDR3 has 16 amino acids. Germline-derived CDR1 and CDR2 are MNHNY and SVGAGI (reference sequence). V shed 2 bases, J shed 3 bases, and the junction held 4 bases outside the gene matches. CDR3 sequence (DNA): TGTGCCAGCAGTTACCGGGACAGGGGTAACAATCAGCCCCAGCATTTT. This encodes CASSYRDRGNNQPQHF.